The clone carrying this TCR beta chain was counted only a few times. Produced via immunoSEQ multiplex PCR; TCRdb's table is partial and in-frame only. Of 6,000 to 9,000 clones listed, 60% to 85% are singletons. There are 14 residues in the CDR3. Trimming stripped 0 bases from V and 3 bases from J, with 6 bases between. CDR1 is SGHVS and CDR2 is FNYEAQ in the germline V gene. The record originates from a study of somatic mutations in cytotoxic T cells in rheumatoid arthritis. The receptor was derived from an adult with rheumatoid arthritis. The chain is built from TRBV7-6 and TRBJ2-1; D ambiguous. Sequencing was carried out using CD8+ T cells sorted from blood. The CDR3 DNA is TGTGCCAGCAGCTTAGCGGGCAGCTACAATGAGCAGTTCTTC. Its protein product is CASSLAGSYNEQFF. The full variable domain, its missing parts supplied by reference TRBV7-6 and TRBJ2-1, is GAGVSQSPRYKVTKRGQDVALRCDPISGHVSLYWYRQALGQGPEFLTYFNYEAQQDKSGLPNDRFSAERPEGSISTLTIQRTEQRDSAMYRCASSLAGSYNEQFFGPGTRLTVL.